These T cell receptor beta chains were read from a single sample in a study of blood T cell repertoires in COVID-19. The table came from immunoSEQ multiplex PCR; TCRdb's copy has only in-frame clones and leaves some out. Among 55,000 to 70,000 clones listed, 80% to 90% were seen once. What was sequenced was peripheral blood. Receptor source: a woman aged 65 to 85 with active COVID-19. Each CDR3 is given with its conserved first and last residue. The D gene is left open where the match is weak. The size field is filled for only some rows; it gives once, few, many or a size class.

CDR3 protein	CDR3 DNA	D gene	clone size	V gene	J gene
CASSLRRATNEKLFF	TGTGCCAGCAGCTTACGGAGGGCAACTAATGAAAAACTGTTTTTT	NA	NA	TRBV11-2	TRBJ1-4
CSASGTSGYNEQFF	TGCAGTGCTAGTGGGACTAGCGGGTACAATGAGCAGTTCTTC	TRBD2	NA	TRBV20-1	TRBJ2-1
CASSQEYRSSYEQYF	TGTGCCAGCAGCCAAGAGTACCGGAGCTCCTACGAGCAGTACTTC	NA	NA	TRBV3-1/TRBV3-2	TRBJ2-7
CASSEQGIGYEQYF	TGTGCCAGCAGTGAGCAGGGTATCGGATACGAGCAGTACTTC	NA	NA	TRBV6-1	TRBJ2-7
CANSPGTSGSLAYYEQYF	TGTGCCAACAGCCCAGGTACTAGCGGGAGCCTAGCCTACTACGAGCAGTACTTC	TRBD2	NA	TRBV11-2	TRBJ2-7
CASSESLAGGPETQYF	TGTGCCAGCAGTGAGTCCCTAGCGGGAGGACCAGAGACCCAGTACTTC	TRBD2	few	TRBV6-4	TRBJ2-5
CASSTGQLTDTQYF	TGTGCCAGCAGCACGGGACAGCTAACAGATACGCAGTATTTT	TRBD1	NA	TRBV11-2	TRBJ2-3
CASSQVRLAGAEQYF	TGTGCCAGCAGCCAAGTGAGACTAGCGGGAGCCGAGCAGTACTTC	TRBD2	once	TRBV3-1/TRBV3-2	TRBJ2-7
CASSVLVAGELFF	TGTGCCAGCAGCGTACTAGTAGCCGGGGAGCTGTTTTTT	NA	NA	TRBV11-2	TRBJ2-2
CASSLGTGTLGYTF	TGTGCCAGCAGTTTAGGGACAGGCACCCTTGGCTACACCTTC	TRBD1	NA	TRBV28	TRBJ1-2
CASSYQGGYGYTF	TGTGCCAGCAGTTATCAGGGAGGCTATGGCTACACCTTC	NA	NA	TRBV6-5	TRBJ1-2
CASSLAGTGSYNEQFF	TGTGCCAGCAGCTTAGCCGGGACAGGTTCCTACAATGAGCAGTTCTTC	TRBD1	NA	TRBV7-6	TRBJ2-1
CASSILAGGGETQYF	TGTGCCAGCAGCATATTAGCGGGAGGGGGCGAGACCCAGTACTTC	TRBD2	NA	TRBV7-9	TRBJ2-5
CASTKDRPEQFF	TGTGCCAGCACCAAGGACAGACCTGAGCAGTTCTTC	NA	NA	TRBV28	TRBJ2-1
CASSLSTDTQYF	TGTGCCAGCAGTCTTAGCACAGATACGCAGTATTTT	NA	NA	TRBV28	TRBJ2-3
CASSRQQTQYF	TGTGCCAGCAGCCGACAGCAAACGCAGTATTTT	NA	NA	TRBV12-3/TRBV12-4	TRBJ2-3
CASTTGLSPQHF	TGTGCCAGCACTACAGGGTTGTCGCCCCAGCATTTT	NA	NA	TRBV6-5	TRBJ1-5
CASSAHWDSLSPQHF	TGTGCCAGCAGCGCCCACTGGGACTCCCTCTCGCCCCAGCATTTT	NA	few	TRBV9	TRBJ1-5
CASSQRDGLNTEAFF	TGCGCCAGCAGCCAGCGGGACGGACTGAACACTGAAGCTTTCTTT	NA	NA	TRBV4-1	TRBJ1-1
CASNHGLAGPSGANVLTF	TGCGCCAGCAATCACGGACTAGCGGGCCCCTCTGGGGCCAACGTCCTGACTTTC	TRBD2	NA	TRBV4-1	TRBJ2-6
CASRVAGGDEQFF	TGTGCCAGCAGAGTAGCGGGAGGGGATGAGCAGTTCTTC	TRBD2	NA	TRBV2	TRBJ2-1
CASRTPSGANVLTF	TGTGCCAGCAGAACACCCTCTGGGGCCAACGTCCTGACTTTC	NA	NA	TRBV6-5	TRBJ2-6
CASTPGTDTQYF	TGCGCCAGCACCCCAGGCACAGATACGCAGTATTTT	NA	NA	TRBV5-1	TRBJ2-3
CASSPNGGREADTQYF	TGTGCCAGCTCACCTAATGGGGGCAGGGAAGCAGATACGCAGTATTTT	NA	NA	TRBV18	TRBJ2-3
CASSITPGVVNEQFF	TGTGCCAGTAGTATCACCCCCGGGGTTGTCAATGAGCAGTTCTTC	NA	NA	TRBV19	TRBJ2-1
CASSRGWAGDVGANVLTF	TGTGCCAGCAGTCGAGGATGGGCGGGAGATGTTGGGGCCAACGTCCTGACTTTC	TRBD2	NA	TRBV5-4	TRBJ2-6
CASSPAHNEQFF	TGTGCCAGCAGCCCCGCGCACAATGAGCAGTTCTTC	NA	NA	TRBV14	TRBJ2-1
CASTRTRGSGTEAFF	TGTGCCAGCACTAGGACCAGGGGAAGTGGCACTGAAGCTTTCTTT	NA	NA	TRBV2	TRBJ1-1
CASSWEDGYTF	TGTGCCAGCAGCTGGGAGGATGGCTACACCTTC	NA	NA	TRBV5-6	TRBJ1-2
CASREDSIQETQYF	TGTGCCAGCCGGGAGGACAGTATACAAGAGACCCAGTACTTC	NA	NA	TRBV2	TRBJ2-5
CASSSSAGGHSYNEQFF	TGTGCCAGCAGCAGCTCCGCGGGAGGCCACTCCTACAATGAGCAGTTCTTC	TRBD2	once	TRBV28	TRBJ2-1
CASSVAGLASNNEQFF	TGTGCCAGCAGCGTAGCGGGACTAGCTTCAAACAATGAGCAGTTCTTC	TRBD2	NA	TRBV9	TRBJ2-1
CASSEEERVLLPTDTQYF	TGTGCCAGCAGTGAAGAGGAGAGGGTACTTCTCCCCACAGATACGCAGTATTTT	NA	NA	TRBV25-1	TRBJ2-3
CASSRGRGTEAFF	TGTGCCAGCAGCCGAGGGCGTGGCACTGAAGCTTTCTTT	NA	NA	TRBV11-3	TRBJ1-1
CASSSRTHEKLFF	TGTGCCAGCAGTTCCAGGACTCATGAAAAACTGTTTTTT	NA	NA	TRBV6-5	TRBJ1-4
CASSRAGDNEQYF	TGTGCCAGCAGCCGAGCGGGAGACAACGAGCAGTACTTC	TRBD2	NA	TRBV9	TRBJ2-7
CASSPWPRDTEAFF	TGCGCCAGCAGCCCCTGGCCCAGGGACACTGAAGCTTTCTTT	NA	NA	TRBV5-1	TRBJ1-1
CASSTLADNEQFF	TGTGCCAGCAGCACGCTAGCGGACAATGAGCAGTTCTTC	TRBD2	once	TRBV7-3	TRBJ2-1
CASSYGHGQETQYF	TGTGCCAGCAGCTACGGACACGGCCAAGAGACCCAGTACTTC	NA	NA	TRBV7-2	TRBJ2-5
CASSLGWVSEVYGYTF	TGTGCCAGCAGCCTTGGTTGGGTCAGCGAAGTCTATGGCTACACCTTC	NA	NA	TRBV3-1/TRBV3-2	TRBJ1-2
CASSLGTNTEAFF	TGTGCCAGCAGCTTAGGGACTAACACTGAAGCTTTCTTT	NA	NA	TRBV7-3	TRBJ1-1
CASTRGGDRAASGNTIYF	TGCGCCAGCACCCGTGGGGGGGACAGGGCCGCTTCTGGAAACACCATATATTTT	TRBD1	NA	TRBV5-1	TRBJ1-3
CASSLSGGDPPQHF	TGTGCCAGCAGCTTGTCAGGGGGAGATCCGCCCCAGCATTTT	TRBD1	NA	TRBV5-5	TRBJ1-5
CASSQGQGEQYF	TGTGCCAGCAGCCAAGGGCAGGGCGAGCAGTACTTC	NA	NA	TRBV3-1/TRBV3-2	TRBJ2-7
CASSYSRTSGRSGDTQYF	TGTGCCAGCAGTTACTCCCGGACTAGCGGGAGGAGTGGAGATACGCAGTATTTT	TRBD2	NA	TRBV6-2/TRBV6-3	TRBJ2-3
CASTRSGSYNEQFF	TGTGCCAGCACTAGGAGCGGGAGTTACAATGAGCAGTTCTTC	TRBD2	NA	TRBV27	TRBJ2-1
CASSFGTSGRINEQFF	TGTGCCAGCAGTTTCGGGACTAGCGGGAGAATCAATGAGCAGTTCTTC	TRBD2	NA	TRBV6-5	TRBJ2-1